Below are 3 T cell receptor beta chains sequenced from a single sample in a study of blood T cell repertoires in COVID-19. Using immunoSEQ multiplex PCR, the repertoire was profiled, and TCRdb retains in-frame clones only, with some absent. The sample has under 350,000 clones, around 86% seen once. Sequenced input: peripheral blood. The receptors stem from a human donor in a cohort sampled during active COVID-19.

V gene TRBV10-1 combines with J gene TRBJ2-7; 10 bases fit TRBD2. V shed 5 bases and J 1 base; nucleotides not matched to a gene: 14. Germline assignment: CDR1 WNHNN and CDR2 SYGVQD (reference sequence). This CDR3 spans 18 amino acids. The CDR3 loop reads CASSNSGRTAQLSYEQYF. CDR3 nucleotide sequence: TGCGCCAGCAGTAATAGCGGGAGGACCGCTCAACTATCCTACGAGCAGTACTTC.

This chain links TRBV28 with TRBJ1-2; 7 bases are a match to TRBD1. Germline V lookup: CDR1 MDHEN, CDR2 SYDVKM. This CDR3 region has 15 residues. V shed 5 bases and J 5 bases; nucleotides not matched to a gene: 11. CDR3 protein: CASSTPGQRTYGYTF. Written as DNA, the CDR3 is TGTGCCAGCAGTACCCCGGGACAGCGGACTTATGGCTACACCTTC.

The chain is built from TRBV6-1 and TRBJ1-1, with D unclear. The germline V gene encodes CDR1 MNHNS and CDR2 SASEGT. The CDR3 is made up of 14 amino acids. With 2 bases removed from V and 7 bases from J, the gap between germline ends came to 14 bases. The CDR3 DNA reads TGTGCCAGCAGTGAATTTGGGTCCGGAGATGAAGCTTTCTTT. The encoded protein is CASSEFGSGDEAFF.